This T cell receptor beta chain emerged from a study of blood T cell repertoires in COVID-19. The cohort comprised adults aged 18 to 89 years residing in about two dozen US areas. Assay used: immunoSEQ multiplex PCR; TCRdb lists only in-frame clones, some missing. The sample holds about 140,000 clones, roughly 83% seen once. The CDR3 sequence is 13 residues long. Germline CDR1 is SGDLS and CDR2 is YYNGEE. The junction had 3 bases not matched to a gene; V was cut back by 3 bases and J by 4 bases. The material sequenced was PBMCs or T cells enriched from blood (not recorded which). This receptor was taken from a middle-aged man with acute COVID-19. The chain has TRBV9 and TRBJ1-2, with 7 positions matching TRBD1. The CDR3 loop is CASSETGSYGYTF. CDR3 nucleotide sequence: TGTGCCAGCAGCGAGACAGGGAGCTATGGCTACACCTTC.